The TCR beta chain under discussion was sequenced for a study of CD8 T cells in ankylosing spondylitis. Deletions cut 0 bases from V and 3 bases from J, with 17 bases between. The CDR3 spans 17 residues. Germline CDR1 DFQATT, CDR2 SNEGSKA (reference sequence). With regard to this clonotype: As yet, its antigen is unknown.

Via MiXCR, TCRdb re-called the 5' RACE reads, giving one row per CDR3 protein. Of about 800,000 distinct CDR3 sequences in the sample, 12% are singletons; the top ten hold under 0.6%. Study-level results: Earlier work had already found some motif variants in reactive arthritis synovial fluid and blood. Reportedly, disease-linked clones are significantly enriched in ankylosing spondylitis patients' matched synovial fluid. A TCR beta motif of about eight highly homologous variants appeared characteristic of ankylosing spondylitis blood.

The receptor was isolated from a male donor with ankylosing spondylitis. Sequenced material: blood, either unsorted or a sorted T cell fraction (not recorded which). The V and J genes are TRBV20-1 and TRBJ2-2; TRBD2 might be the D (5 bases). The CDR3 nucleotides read TGCAGTGCTAGAGACCCTTCCGGGGTGGCCGACACCGGGGAGCTGTTTTTT. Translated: CSARDPSGVADTGELFF.